Listed below are T cell receptor beta chains from one sample, sequenced in a study of blood T cell repertoires in COVID-19. Using immunoSEQ multiplex PCR, the repertoire was profiled, and TCRdb retains in-frame clones only, with some absent. The data show over 250,000 clones, with around 87% seen just once and 2% to 3% held by the top ten. Sequenced input: peripheral blood. The origin of the receptors is a woman aged 45-65 years with acute or convalescent COVID-19. Both conserved end residues are part of each CDR3. The D gene is left open where the match is weak. The size field is filled for only some rows; it gives once, few, many or a size class.

v_call,j_call,d_call,clone_size,cdr3_nt,cdr3_aa
TRBV6-2/TRBV6-3,TRBJ1-1,NA,NA,TGTGCCAGCAGCACCAGACTTCTGAACACTGAAGCTTTCTTT,CASSTRLLNTEAFF
TRBV6-6,TRBJ2-5,NA,few,TGTGCCAGCAGTTACGGCGAGACCCAGTACTTC,CASSYGETQYF
TRBV5-4,TRBJ2-7,NA,NA,TGTGCCAGCAGCTTGGCTGGGAGACAGGCCCCCAACGAGCAGTACTTC,CASSLAGRQAPNEQYF
TRBV12-5,TRBJ2-7,TRBD1,NA,TGTGCTAGTGGTTTGGTAGGGGACAGGGGTCCCTACGAGCAGTACTTC,CASGLVGDRGPYEQYF
TRBV5-1,TRBJ2-7,NA,NA,TGCGCCAGCAGCTTGGGACAGCGCTACGAGCAGTACTTC,CASSLGQRYEQYF
TRBV6-6,TRBJ2-7,NA,NA,TGTGCCAGCAGTCCCCCGTTTGGGACTCCCTTCGAGCAGTACTTC,CASSPPFGTPFEQYF
TRBV4-2,TRBJ2-7,TRBD2,NA,TGTGCCAGCAGCCAAGCAGGTGCTAGCGGCTCCTACGAGCAGTACTTC,CASSQAGASGSYEQYF
TRBV7-9,TRBJ1-5,TRBD1,once,TGTGCCAGCAGCCGAGCAGGGGGCGATCAGCCCCAGCATTTT,CASSRAGGDQPQHF
TRBV30,TRBJ2-2,NA,NA,TGTGCCTGGAGTGAGGGCGGGGCTAACACCGGGGAGCTGTTTTTT,CAWSEGGANTGELFF
TRBV11-2,TRBJ1-1,NA,NA,TGTGCCAGCAGCTTAGATCGGGGTAGAGAAGCTTTCTTT,CASSLDRGREAFF
TRBV7-9,TRBJ1-4,NA,once,TGTGCCAGCAGGAAACCGGGACAAGCTAATGAAAAACTGTTTTTT,CASRKPGQANEKLFF
TRBV28,TRBJ2-3,NA,NA,TGTGCCAGCAGCCCGACAGGACCCGGAGATACGCAGTATTTT,CASSPTGPGDTQYF
TRBV5-1,TRBJ2-7,NA,NA,TGCGCCAGCAGGCAGCGTCCCTACGAGCAGTACTTC,CASRQRPYEQYF
TRBV6-5,TRBJ2-7,TRBD2,NA,TGTGCCAGCAGTAGTACTAGCGGGGGTGGGGGCGAGCAGTACTTC,CASSSTSGGGGEQYF
TRBV5-4,TRBJ1-4,NA,NA,TGTGCCAGCAGCTTGGGAGGGGGGGGAGAAAAACTGTTTTTT,CASSLGGGGEKLFF
TRBV12-3/TRBV12-4,TRBJ1-5,NA,few,TGTGCCAGCAGTAGGGGATACAATCAGCCCCAGCATTTT,CASSRGYNQPQHF
TRBV28,TRBJ2-1,TRBD2,NA,TGTGCCAGCAGTTTCGTAGCTAGCGGGAGGGCCAGGAATGAGCAGTTCTTC,CASSFVASGRARNEQFF
TRBV2,TRBJ1-2,NA,NA,TGTGCCAGCAGTGCAGACCCTGGCGGGGGTTTCTACTATGGCTACACCTTC,CASSADPGGGFYYGYTF
TRBV2,TRBJ1-4,NA,NA,TGTGCCAGCAGTGGTCAGGGTGGCGAAAAACTGTTTTTT,CASSGQGGEKLFF
TRBV4-1,TRBJ2-3,TRBD2,NA,TGCGCCAGCAGCCGGAGGGAGGGCCAAGCAGATACGCAGTATTTT,CASSRREGQADTQYF
TRBV19,TRBJ1-1,TRBD1,once,TGTGCCAGTAGTCTAAGGGACAGTGTGAACACTGAAGCTTTCTTT,CASSLRDSVNTEAFF
TRBV5-1,TRBJ2-3,TRBD2,NA,TGCGCCAGCAGCTTGGCCCCTAGCGGAGGGACAGATACGCAGTATTTT,CASSLAPSGGTDTQYF
TRBV30,TRBJ2-5,NA,NA,TGTGCCTGGAGTTCGTTCCAAGAGACCCAGTACTTC,CAWSSFQETQYF
TRBV12-5,TRBJ1-2,TRBD1,NA,TGTGCTAGTGGCCCCCTGACAGGGCAGAAAGGCTACACCTTC,CASGPLTGQKGYTF
TRBV14,TRBJ2-2,TRBD1,NA,TGTGCCAGCAGCCGGACAGGGGGGACCGGGGAGCTGTTTTTT,CASSRTGGTGELFF
TRBV2,TRBJ2-1,NA,NA,TGTGCCAGCAGTGAAGCGAGTGTACGGGTCAATGAGCAGTTCTTC,CASSEASVRVNEQFF